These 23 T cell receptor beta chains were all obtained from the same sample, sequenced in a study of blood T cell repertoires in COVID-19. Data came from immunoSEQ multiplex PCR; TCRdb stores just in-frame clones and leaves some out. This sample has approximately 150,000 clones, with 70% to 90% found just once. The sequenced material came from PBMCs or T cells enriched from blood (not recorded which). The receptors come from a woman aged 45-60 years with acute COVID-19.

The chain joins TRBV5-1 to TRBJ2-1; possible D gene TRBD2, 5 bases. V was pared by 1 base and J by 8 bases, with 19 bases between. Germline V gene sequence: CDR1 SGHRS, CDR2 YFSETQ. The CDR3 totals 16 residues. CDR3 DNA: TGCGCCAGCAGCTTGCTAGCCAACCTAGTGGGTCATGAGCAGTTCTTC. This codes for CASSLLANLVGHEQFF. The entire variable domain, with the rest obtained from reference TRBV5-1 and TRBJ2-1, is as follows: KAGVTQTPRYLIKTRGQQVTLSCSPISGHRSVSWYQQTPGQGLQFLFEYFSETQRNKGNFPGRFSGRQFSNSRSEMNVSTLELGDSALYLCASSLLANLVGHEQFFGPGTRLTVL.

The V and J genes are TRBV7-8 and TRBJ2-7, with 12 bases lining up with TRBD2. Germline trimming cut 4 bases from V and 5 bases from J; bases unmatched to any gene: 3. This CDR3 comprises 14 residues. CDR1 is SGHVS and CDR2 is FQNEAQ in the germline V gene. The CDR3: CASSSGLAGDEQYF. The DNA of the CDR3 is TGTGCCAGCAGCTCGGGACTAGCGGGTGACGAGCAGTACTTC.

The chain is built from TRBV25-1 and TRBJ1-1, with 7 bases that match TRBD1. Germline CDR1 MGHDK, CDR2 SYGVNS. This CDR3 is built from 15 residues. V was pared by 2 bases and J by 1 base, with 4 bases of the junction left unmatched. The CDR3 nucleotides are TGTGCCAGCAGTGAAACAGGGGCCAAGAACACTGAAGCTTTCTTT. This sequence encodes CASSETGAKNTEAFF.

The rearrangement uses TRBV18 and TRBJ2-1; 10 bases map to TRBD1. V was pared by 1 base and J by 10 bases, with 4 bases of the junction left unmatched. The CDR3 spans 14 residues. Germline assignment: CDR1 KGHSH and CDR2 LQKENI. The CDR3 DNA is TGTGCCAGCTCACCACGACAGGGGGCTGAGGAGCAGTTCTTC. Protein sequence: CASSPRQGAEEQFF.

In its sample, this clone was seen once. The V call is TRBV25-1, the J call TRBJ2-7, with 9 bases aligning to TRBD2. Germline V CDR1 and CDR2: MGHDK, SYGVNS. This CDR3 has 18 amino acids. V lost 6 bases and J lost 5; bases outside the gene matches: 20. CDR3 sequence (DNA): TGTGCCAGCAGCCCCTTGGGGCTAGCGGGAATCTCGCCTAACGAGCAGTACTTC. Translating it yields CASSPLGLAGISPNEQYF.

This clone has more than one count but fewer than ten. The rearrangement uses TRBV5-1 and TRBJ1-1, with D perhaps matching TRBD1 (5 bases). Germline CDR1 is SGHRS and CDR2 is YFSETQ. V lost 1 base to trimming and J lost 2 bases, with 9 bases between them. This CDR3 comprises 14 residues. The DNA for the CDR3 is TGCGCCAGCAGCTTGATGCAGGGTAACACTGAAGCTTTCTTT. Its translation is CASSLMQGNTEAFF. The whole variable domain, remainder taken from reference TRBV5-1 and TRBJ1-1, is KAGVTQTPRYLIKTRGQQVTLSCSPISGHRSVSWYQQTPGQGLQFLFEYFSETQRNKGNFPGRFSGRQFSNSRSEMNVSTLELGDSALYLCASSLMQGNTEAFFGQGTRLTVV.

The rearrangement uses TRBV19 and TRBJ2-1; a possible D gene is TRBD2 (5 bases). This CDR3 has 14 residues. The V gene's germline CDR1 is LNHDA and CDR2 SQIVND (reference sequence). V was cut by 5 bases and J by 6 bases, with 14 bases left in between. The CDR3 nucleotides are TGTGCCAGTAGTTGGAGGTCTCTGGGCAATGAGCAGTTCTTC. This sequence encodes CASSWRSLGNEQFF.

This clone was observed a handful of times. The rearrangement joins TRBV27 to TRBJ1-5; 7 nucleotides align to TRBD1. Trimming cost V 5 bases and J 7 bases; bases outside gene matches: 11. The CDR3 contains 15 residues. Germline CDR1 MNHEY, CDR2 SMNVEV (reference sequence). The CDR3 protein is CASSPTGPVGQPQHF. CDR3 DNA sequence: TGTGCCAGCAGTCCGACAGGGCCGGTCGGACAGCCCCAGCATTTT.

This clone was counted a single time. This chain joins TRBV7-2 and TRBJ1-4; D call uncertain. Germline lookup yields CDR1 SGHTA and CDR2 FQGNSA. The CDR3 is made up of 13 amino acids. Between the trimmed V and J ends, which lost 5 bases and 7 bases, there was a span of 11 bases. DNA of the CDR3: TGTGCCAGCAGCCCCGAATCACTTGAAAAACTGTTTTTT. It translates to CASSPESLEKLFF. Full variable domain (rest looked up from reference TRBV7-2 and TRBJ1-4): GAGVSQSPSNKVTEKGKDVELRCDPISGHTALYWYRQSLGQGLEFLIYFQGNSAPDKSGLPSDRFSAERTGGSVSTLTIQRTQQEDSAVYLCASSPESLEKLFFGSGTQLSVL.

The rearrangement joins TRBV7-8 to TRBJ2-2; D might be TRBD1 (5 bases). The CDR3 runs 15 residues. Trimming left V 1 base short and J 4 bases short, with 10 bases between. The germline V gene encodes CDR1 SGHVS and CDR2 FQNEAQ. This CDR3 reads CASSLVFRATGELFF. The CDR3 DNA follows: TGTGCCAGCAGCTTAGTATTCAGGGCCACCGGGGAGCTGTTTTTT.

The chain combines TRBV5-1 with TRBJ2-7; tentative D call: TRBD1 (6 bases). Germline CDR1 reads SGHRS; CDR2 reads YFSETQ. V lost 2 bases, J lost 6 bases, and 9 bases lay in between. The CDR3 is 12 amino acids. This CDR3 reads CASSLGDIEQYF. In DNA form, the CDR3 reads TGCGCCAGCAGCTTAGGGGACATCGAGCAGTACTTC.

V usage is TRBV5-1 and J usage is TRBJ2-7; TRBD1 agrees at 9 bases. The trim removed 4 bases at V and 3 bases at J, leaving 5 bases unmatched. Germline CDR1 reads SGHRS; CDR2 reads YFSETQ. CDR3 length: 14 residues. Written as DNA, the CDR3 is TGCGCCAGCAGCCAAAGACAGGGGGACTACGAGCAGTACTTC. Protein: CASSQRQGDYEQYF.

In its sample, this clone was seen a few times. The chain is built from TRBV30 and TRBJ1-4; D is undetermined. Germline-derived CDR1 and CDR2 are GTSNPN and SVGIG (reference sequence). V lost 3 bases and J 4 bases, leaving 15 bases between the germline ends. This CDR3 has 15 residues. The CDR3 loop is CAWSVRAAGNEKLFF. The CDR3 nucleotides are TGTGCCTGGAGCGTGAGGGCGGCGGGTAATGAAAAACTGTTTTTT.

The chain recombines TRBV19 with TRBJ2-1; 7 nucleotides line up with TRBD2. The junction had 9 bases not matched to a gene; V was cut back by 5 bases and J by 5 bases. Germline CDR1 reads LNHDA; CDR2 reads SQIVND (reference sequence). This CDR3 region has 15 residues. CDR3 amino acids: CASSPWGGVNNEQFF. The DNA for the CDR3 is TGTGCCAGTAGTCCCTGGGGGGGGGTGAACAATGAGCAGTTCTTC.

The CDR3 DNA reads TGTGCCAGCAGCCCCGACCTCCGTGCAGCGAGCGGAAACTATGGCTACACCTTC. It translates to CASSPDLRAASGNYGYTF. The chain links TRBV9 to TRBJ1-2; D is unclear. The V gene lost 4 bases and the J gene lost 2 bases, with 24 bases spanning the gap. This CDR3 comprises 18 residues. Germline V gene data show CDR1 as SGDLS and CDR2 as YYNGEE.

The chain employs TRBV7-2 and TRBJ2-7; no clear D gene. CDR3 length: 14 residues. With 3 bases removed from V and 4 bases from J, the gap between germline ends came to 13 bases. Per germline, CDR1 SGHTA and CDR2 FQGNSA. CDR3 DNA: TGTGCCAGCAGCTTGGGCAGCACGTTATACGAGCAGTACTTC. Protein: CASSLGSTLYEQYF.

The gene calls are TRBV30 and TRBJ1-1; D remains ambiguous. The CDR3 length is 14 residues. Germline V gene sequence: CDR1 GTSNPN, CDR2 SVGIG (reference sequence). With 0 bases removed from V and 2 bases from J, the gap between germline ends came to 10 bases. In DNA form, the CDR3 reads TGTGCCTGGAGTGTACGTAGAGTAAACACTGAAGCTTTCTTT. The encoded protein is CAWSVRRVNTEAFF.

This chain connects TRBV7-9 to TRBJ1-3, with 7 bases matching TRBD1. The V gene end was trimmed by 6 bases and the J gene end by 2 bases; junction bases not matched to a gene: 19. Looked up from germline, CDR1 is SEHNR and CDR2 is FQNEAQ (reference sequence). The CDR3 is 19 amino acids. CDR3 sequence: CASSGFLAQGIPTGNTIYF. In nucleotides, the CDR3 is TGTGCCAGCAGTGGGTTTTTGGCACAGGGGATACCAACTGGAAACACCATATATTTT.

This CDR3 is CASSYFQGANTEAFF. The CDR3 DNA is TGTGCCAGCAGTTACTTCCAAGGGGCGAACACTGAAGCTTTCTTT. This chain connects TRBV6-5 to TRBJ1-1, with a tentative D call TRBD1 (5 bases). Germline V gene data show CDR1 as MNHEY and CDR2 as SVGAGI. The CDR3 extends over 15 amino acids. V lost 1 base, J lost 1 base, and 10 bases lay in between.

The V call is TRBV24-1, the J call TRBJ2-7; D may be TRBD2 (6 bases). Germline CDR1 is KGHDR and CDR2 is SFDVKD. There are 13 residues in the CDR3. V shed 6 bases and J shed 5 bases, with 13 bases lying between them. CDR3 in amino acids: CATSPRGGNEQYF. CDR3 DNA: TGTGCCACCAGTCCTAGGGGCGGGAACGAGCAGTACTTC.

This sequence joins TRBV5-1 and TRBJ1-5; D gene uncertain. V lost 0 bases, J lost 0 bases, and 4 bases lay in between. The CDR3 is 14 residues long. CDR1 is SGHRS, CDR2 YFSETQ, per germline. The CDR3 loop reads CASSLDYSNQPQHF. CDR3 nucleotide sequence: TGCGCCAGCAGCTTGGATTATAGCAATCAGCCCCAGCATTTT.

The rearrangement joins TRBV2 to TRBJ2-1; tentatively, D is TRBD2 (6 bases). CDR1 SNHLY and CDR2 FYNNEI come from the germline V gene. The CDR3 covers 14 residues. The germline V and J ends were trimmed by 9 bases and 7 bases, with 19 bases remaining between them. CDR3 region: CASREDNWRNEQFF. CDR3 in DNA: TGTGCCAGTAGGGAGGACAACTGGCGGAATGAGCAGTTCTTC.

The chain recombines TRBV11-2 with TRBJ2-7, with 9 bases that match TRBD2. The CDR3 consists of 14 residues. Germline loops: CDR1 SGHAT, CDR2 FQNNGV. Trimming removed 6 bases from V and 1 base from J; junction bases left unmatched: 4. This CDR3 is CASRRLADSYEQYF. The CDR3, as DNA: TGTGCCAGCAGAAGACTAGCGGATTCCTACGAGCAGTACTTC.